A single sample gave rise to the 4 T cell receptor beta chains below, sequenced in a study of T cells after posttransplantation cyclophosphamide. TCRdb's copy holds only in-frame clones and misses some; the assay was immunoSEQ multiplex PCR. The sample holds 36,000 or so clones, and no clone turns up only once. The sample consisted of PBMCs. All receptors come from a girl between 10 and 17 years old in good health, CMV-negative, and a related stem cell transplant donor.

This clone was seen repeatedly, ten times or more. The chain couples TRBV29-1 to TRBJ2-2; 7 bases are a match to TRBD1. Per the germline V gene, CDR1 is SQVTM and CDR2 is ANQGSEA. The CDR3 runs to 15 residues. V trimming: 0 bases; J trimming: 2 bases; junction bases outside the gene matches: 3. CDR3 bases: TGCAGCGTTGAAGAGAGGGGGCGTAACACCGGGGAGCTGTTTTTT. Amino acid sequence: CSVEERGRNTGELFF.

This clone occurred a few times. The chain uses TRBV28 and TRBJ2-7, with 7 bases lining up with TRBD1. Germline V gives CDR1 MDHEN, CDR2 SYDVKM. The CDR3 runs 14 residues. V trimming: 6 bases; J trimming: 3 bases; junction bases outside the gene matches: 8. The CDR3 bases are TGTGCCAGCAGCTCCGGGACAGAAGTCTACGAGCAGTACTTC. It specifies CASSSGTEVYEQYF.

There are many counts of this clone. V gene TRBV5-6 combines with J gene TRBJ2-7, with 9 bases lining up with TRBD1. V lost 4 bases, J lost 5 bases, and 13 bases stayed unmatched. The CDR3 totals 16 residues. Germline assignment: CDR1 SGHDT and CDR2 YYEEEE. The CDR3 reads CASSPRTGTGRHEQYF. The CDR3 nucleotides are TGTGCCAGCAGCCCAAGAACCGGGACAGGGAGGCACGAGCAGTACTTC.

There are many counts of this clone. V usage is TRBV19 and J usage is TRBJ2-1, with 8 bases aligning to TRBD2. V shed 4 bases and J 2 bases; nucleotides not matched to a gene: 4. The CDR3 is 15 residues long. From germline, CDR1 is LNHDA and CDR2 SQIVND (reference sequence). CDR3 amino acids: CASSTLAGAYNEQFF. The CDR3 nucleotides are TGTGCCAGTAGTACCCTAGCGGGCGCCTACAATGAGCAGTTCTTC.